The subject of this entry is one TCR beta chain. Its antigen is unknown. No qualities accompany the bases; no much larger clone lies one base away. Libraries were prepared through the immunoSEQ multiplex PCR assay. Regarding the original processing steps: To diagnose cytomegalovirus status from the catalog of TCR beta chain sequences, a statistical classification framework was built. Here the immuneACCESS table is served through TCRdb, limited to in-frame sequences with V and J called. Missing clones are a known gap in these copies; in checked studies unresolved V genes cover under half, and the rest lacks a known reason. V and J calls and clone size are those listed in that table; D and trimming were worked out from the DNA. This sample holds 65,000 to 80,000 clones; 94% were observed only once. The leading ten clones occupy 2.1% of the sample. Trimming removed 6 bases from V and 1 base from J; the gene matches leave 15 bases unexplained. Looking up the germline V gene yields CDR1 MDHEN and CDR2 SYDVKM. The CDR3, from cysteine to phenylalanine, totals 19 residues. Only CDR3 DNA remains: 57 bases, in frame from the first base.

The donors were included in the validation cohort of around 120 subjects, a group kept apart from the approximately 700-subject first cohort. The data derive from a study of cytomegalovirus exposure and HLA in healthy donors listed by TCRdb under 2017. Notes on the research overall: A later analysis indicated that the roughly 130 validation repertoires were generated on the platform also employed for the 700 or so repertoires of the first cohort. The aim of the study was to test whether cataloging public T cell receptors could identify signatures of past pathogen exposure. Besides the first cohort of 500 to 700 subjects, a separate validation cohort made up of roughly 120 different subjects was used. To predict cytomegalovirus infection status, the study combined high-throughput TCR immunosequencing, statistical association of individual TCRs with disease status, and machine learning. General conclusions and limits of the study: Most TCR sequences were observed very rarely across donors, whereas some public TCRs were present in many individuals. Cytomegalovirus status was reported to be diagnosed by the classifier with high specificity and sensitivity in both the original and validation cohorts. A total of about 180 TCR beta chains were listed by the study as associated with cytomegalovirus. Three of the identified cytomegalovirus-associated TCR beta chains were confirmed in vitro to be specific for cytomegalovirus antigens. The authors suggested that the approach could potentially be extended to other disease states and immunological phenotypes. A later analysis found that TCRs clustered in the first cohort also tended to co-occur in the approximately 120 validation repertoires, with about 94% of cluster scores above 0. The validation cohort had no HLA typing available for a later analysis, so co-occurrence within that cohort was assessed over all 120 or so repertoires.

This sequence was found in a woman between 18 and 30 years old in good health and CMV-seronegative. The chain is encoded by TRBV28 joined to TRBJ2-1; 10 central nucleotides agree with TRBD2. Material for sequencing was PBMCs. The bases are TGTGCCAGCAGCGATTATAAAGCGGGAGGGCCCACTTCCTACAATGAGCAGTTCTTC. It codes for CASSDYKAGGPTSYNEQFF.